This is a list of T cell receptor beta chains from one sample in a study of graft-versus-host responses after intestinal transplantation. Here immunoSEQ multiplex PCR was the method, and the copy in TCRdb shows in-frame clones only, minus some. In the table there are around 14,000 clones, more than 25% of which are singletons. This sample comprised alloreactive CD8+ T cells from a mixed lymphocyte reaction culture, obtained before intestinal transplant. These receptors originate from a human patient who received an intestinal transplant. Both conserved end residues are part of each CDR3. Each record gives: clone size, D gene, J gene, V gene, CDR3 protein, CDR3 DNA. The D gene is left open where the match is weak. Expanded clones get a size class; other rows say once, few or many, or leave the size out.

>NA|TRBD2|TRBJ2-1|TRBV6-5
CASSHGLAGGVQFF
TGTGCCAGCAGCCACGGACTAGCGGGGGGGGTCCAGTTCTTC
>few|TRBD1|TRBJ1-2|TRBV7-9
CASSLGGQGTVYGYTF
TGTGCCAGCAGCTTAGGGGGACAGGGTACCGTCTATGGCTACACCTTC
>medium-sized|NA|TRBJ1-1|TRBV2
CASSVGWGPDWGEAFF
TGTGCCAGCAGTGTCGGGTGGGGGCCTGATTGGGGTGAAGCTTTCTTT
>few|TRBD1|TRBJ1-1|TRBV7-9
CASSLGGQEAFF
TGTGCCAGCAGCTTAGGGGGACAGGAGGCTTTCTTT
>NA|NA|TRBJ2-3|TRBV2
CASTYRVTDTQYF
TGTGCCAGCACATACAGGGTCACAGATACGCAGTATTTT
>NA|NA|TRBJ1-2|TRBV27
CASSFSGSYGYTF
TGTGCCAGCAGTTTTTCCGGGTCCTATGGCTACACCTTC
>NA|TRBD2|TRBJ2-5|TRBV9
CASSSPIGSSGGNPQETQYF
TGTGCCAGCAGCTCCCCCATTGGGTCTAGCGGGGGGAACCCACAAGAGACCCAGTACTTC
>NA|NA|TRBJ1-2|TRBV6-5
CASNGGDYGYTF
TGTGCCAGCAACGGGGGTGACTATGGCTACACCTTC
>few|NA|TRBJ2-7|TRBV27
CASSTGFEQYF
TGTGCCAGTTCAACAGGGTTCGAGCAGTACTTC
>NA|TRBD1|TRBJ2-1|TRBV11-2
CASSSEPGQGAMGEQFF
TGTGCCAGCAGTTCTGAACCGGGACAGGGGGCGATGGGTGAGCAGTTCTTC
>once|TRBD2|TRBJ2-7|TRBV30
CAWSLAGPTYEQYF
TGTGCCTGGAGCCTAGCGGGGCCCACCTACGAGCAGTACTTC
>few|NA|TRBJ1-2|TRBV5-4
CASSLQGGGYTF
TGTGCCAGCAGCTTACAGGGCGGTGGCTACACCTTC
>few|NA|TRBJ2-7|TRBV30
CAWSGGRANEQYF
TGTGCCTGGAGTGGGGGCAGGGCAAACGAGCAGTACTTC
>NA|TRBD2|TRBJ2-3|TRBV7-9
CASSRTSGLDTQYF
TGTGCCAGCAGCCGGACTAGCGGATTAGATACGCAGTATTTT
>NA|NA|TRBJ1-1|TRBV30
CAWSVLPGEAFF
TGTGCCTGGAGTGTACTGCCGGGGGAAGCTTTCTTT
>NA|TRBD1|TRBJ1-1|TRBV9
CASSETGGSEAFF
TGTGCCAGCAGCGAGACAGGGGGAAGTGAAGCTTTCTTT
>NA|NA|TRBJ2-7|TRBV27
CASSPSYEQYF
TGTGCCAGCAGTCCTTCGTACGAGCAGTACTTC
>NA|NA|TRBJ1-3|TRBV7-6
CASSLLQGSGNTIYF
TGTGCCAGCAGCTTGTTACAGGGATCTGGAAACACCATATATTTT
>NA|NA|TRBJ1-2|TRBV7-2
CASSLASGTNYGYTF
TGTGCCAGCAGCTTAGCGTCAGGAACTAACTATGGCTACACCTTC
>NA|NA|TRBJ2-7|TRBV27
CASSSSTGFNEQYF
TGTGCCAGCAGTTCGAGTACAGGGTTCAACGAGCAGTACTTC
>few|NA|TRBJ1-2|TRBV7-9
CASSLQEYYGYTF
TGTGCCAGCAGCCTACAGGAATACTATGGCTACACCTTC
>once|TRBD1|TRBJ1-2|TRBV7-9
CASIGTGGAYGYTF
TGTGCCAGCATCGGGACAGGGGGCGCTTATGGCTACACCTTC
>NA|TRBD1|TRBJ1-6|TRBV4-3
CASSQDRDSYNSPLHF
TGCGCCAGCAGCCAAGATAGGGACAGTTATAATTCACCCCTCCACTTT
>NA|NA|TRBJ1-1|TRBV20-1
CSASGGGEAFF
TGCAGTGCTAGTGGGGGAGGGGAAGCTTTCTTT
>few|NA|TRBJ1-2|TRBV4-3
CASSQDRALLQDGYTF
TGCGCCAGCAGCCAAGATCGCGCTCTACTCCAGGATGGCTACACCTTC
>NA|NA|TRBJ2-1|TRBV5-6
CASSFLQGRDEQFF
TGTGCCAGCAGCTTTTTACAGGGCCGGGATGAGCAGTTCTTC
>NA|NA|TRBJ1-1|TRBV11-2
CASSLEGAANTEAFF
TGTGCCAGCAGCTTAGAGGGGGCGGCTAACACTGAAGCTTTCTTT
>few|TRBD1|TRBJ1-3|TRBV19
CASSIYADRVSTIYF
TGTGCCAGTAGTATATATGCGGACAGGGTATCCACCATATATTTT
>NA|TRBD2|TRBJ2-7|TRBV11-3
CASSLTGGGSYEQYF
TGTGCCAGCAGCTTAACTGGCGGGGGGAGTTACGAGCAGTACTTC
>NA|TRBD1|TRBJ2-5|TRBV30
CAWSVTGGQAETQYF
TGTGCCTGGAGTGTGACAGGGGGACAGGCGGAGACCCAGTACTTC
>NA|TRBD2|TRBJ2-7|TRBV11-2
CASSFVAGVSYEQYF
TGTGCCAGCAGTTTTGTAGCGGGGGTCTCCTACGAGCAGTACTTC
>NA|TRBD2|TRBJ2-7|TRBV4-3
CASSSGTSGYEQYF
TGCGCCAGCAGCTCCGGGACTAGCGGTTACGAGCAGTACTTC
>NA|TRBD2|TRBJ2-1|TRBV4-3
CASSQDGTTYNEQFF
TGCGCCAGCAGCCAAGACGGGACTACCTACAATGAGCAGTTCTTC
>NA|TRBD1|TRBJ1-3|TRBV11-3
CASSPDRAGNTIYF
TGTGCCAGCAGCCCCGACAGGGCTGGAAACACCATATATTTT
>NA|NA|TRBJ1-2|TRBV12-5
CASGLTLHWDTLNYGYTF
TGTGCTAGTGGTTTGACGTTACACTGGGACACCCTAAACTATGGCTACACCTTC
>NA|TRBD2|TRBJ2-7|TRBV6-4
CASGGLDAYEQYF
TGTGCCAGCGGGGGACTAGATGCCTACGAGCAGTACTTC
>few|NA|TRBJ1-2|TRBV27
CASSLSPGLNGYTF
TGTGCCAGCAGTTTATCGCCAGGGCTGAATGGCTACACCTTC
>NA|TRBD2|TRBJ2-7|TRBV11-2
CASSYSGGAHYEQYF
TGTGCCAGCAGCTATAGCGGGGGGGCGCACTACGAGCAGTACTTC
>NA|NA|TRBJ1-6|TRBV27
CASSLGPGRSSPLHF
TGCGCCAGCAGCCTAGGTCCAGGGCGAAGTTCACCCCTCCACTTT
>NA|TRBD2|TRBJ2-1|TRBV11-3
CASREAGGYNEQFF
TGTGCCAGCAGGGAAGCGGGGGGGTACAATGAGCAGTTCTTC
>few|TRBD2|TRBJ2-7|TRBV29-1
CSATGGVSYEQYF
TGCAGCGCCACGGGGGGGGTGAGCTACGAGCAGTACTTC